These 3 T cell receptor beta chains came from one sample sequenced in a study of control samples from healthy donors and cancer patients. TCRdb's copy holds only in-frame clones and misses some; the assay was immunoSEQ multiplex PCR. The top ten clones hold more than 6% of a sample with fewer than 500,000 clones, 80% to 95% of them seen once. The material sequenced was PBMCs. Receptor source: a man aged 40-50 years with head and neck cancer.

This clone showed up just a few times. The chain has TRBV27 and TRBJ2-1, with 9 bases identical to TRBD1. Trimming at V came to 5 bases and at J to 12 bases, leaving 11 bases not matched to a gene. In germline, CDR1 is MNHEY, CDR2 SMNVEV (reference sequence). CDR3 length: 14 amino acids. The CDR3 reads CASSKGQGEIGQFF. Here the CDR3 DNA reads TGTGCCAGCAGTAAGGGACAGGGTGAGATCGGGCAGTTCTTC.

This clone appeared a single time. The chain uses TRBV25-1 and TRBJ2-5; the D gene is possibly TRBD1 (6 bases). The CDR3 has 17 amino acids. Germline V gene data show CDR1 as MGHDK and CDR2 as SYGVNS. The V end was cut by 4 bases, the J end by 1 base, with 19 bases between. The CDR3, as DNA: TGTGCCAGCAGTGCAAAGAAATCGGGACACCTCCAAGAGACCCAGTACTTC. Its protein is CASSAKKSGHLQETQYF.

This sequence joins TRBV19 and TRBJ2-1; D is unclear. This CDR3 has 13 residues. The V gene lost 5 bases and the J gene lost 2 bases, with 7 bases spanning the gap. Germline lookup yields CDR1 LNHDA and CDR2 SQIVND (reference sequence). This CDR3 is CASSFLAYNEQFF. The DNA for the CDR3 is TGTGCCAGTAGTTTTCTCGCCTACAATGAGCAGTTCTTC.